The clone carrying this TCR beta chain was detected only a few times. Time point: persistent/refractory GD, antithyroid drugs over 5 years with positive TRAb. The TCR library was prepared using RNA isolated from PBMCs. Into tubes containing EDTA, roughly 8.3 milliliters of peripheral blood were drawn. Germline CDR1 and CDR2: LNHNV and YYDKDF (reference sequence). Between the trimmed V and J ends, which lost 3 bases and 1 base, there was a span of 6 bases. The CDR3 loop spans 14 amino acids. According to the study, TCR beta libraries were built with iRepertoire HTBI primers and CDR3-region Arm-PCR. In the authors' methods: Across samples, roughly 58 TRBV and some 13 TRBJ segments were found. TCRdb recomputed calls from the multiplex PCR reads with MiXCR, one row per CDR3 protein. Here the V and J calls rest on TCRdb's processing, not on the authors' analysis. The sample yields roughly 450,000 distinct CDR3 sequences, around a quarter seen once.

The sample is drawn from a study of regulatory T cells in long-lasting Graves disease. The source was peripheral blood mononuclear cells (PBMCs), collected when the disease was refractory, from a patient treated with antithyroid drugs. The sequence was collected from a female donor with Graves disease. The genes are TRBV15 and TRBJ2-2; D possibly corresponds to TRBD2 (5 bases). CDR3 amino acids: CATSSGKNTGELFF. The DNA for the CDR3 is TGTGCCACCAGCAGCGGGAAGAACACCGGGGAGCTGTTTTTT.